Below, 20 T cell receptor beta chains from the same sample are listed, as sequenced in a study of blood T cell repertoires in COVID-19. The assay was immunoSEQ multiplex PCR, and TCRdb's table has in-frame clones only and misses some. The top ten clones hold approximately 10% of a sample with about 290,000 clones, around 92% of them seen once. Sequences were obtained from peripheral blood. These receptors originate from a woman aged 25 to 39 with COVID-19, enrolled during active disease.

In regard to this clone: The identical CDR3 is also encoded by other nucleotide sequences in the sample. This chain uses TRBV5-1 with TRBJ1-2, with 8 bases matching TRBD1. The CDR3 has 12 residues. The J segment lost 7 bases and the V segment lost 4 bases, leaving 3 bases of the junction unmatched. Germline values: CDR1 SGHRS, CDR2 YFSETQ. Written as DNA, the CDR3 is TGCGCCAGCAGCAGCGACAGGGGTGGCTACACCTTC. It translates to CASSSDRGGYTF.

As DNA, the CDR3 is TGTGCCAGCAAGGTTAGCCAGTCTTTGTACGAGCAGTACTTC. It translates to CASKVSQSLYEQYF. The chain is built from TRBV2 and TRBJ2-7; D unresolved. There are 14 residues in the CDR3. Germline V CDR1 and CDR2: SNHLY, FYNNEI. Trimming took off 7 bases at V and 4 bases at J, with 17 bases between the two ends.

The rearrangement joins TRBV2 to TRBJ2-5; the match to TRBD2 covers 7 bases. J lost 7 bases, V lost 3 bases, and 5 bases had no gene match. The germline gives CDR1 SNHLY, CDR2 FYNNEI. The CDR3 consists of 13 residues. CDR3 sequence reads: CASSDTSAVTQYF. In DNA, the CDR3 is TGTGCCAGCAGTGACACTAGCGCCGTGACCCAGTACTTC.

The V and J genes are TRBV3-1 (or the pseudogene TRBV3-2) and TRBJ1-3; D may be TRBD1 (5 bases). The germline gives CDR1 LGHDT, CDR2 YNNKEL (reference sequence). This CDR3 region has 16 residues. The V gene lost 5 bases and the J gene lost 1 base, with 15 bases spanning the gap. CDR3 loop: CASSNQGYYSGNTIYF. The CDR3 nucleotides are TGTGCCAGCAGCAATCAGGGATATTATTCTGGAAACACCATATATTTT.

This chain connects TRBV6-5 to TRBJ1-1; D ambiguous. V dropped 4 bases and J dropped 1 base, with 10 bases sitting between them. This CDR3 has 14 amino acids. Per the germline V gene, CDR1 is MNHEY and CDR2 is SVGAGI. The CDR3 region has the DNA TGTGCCAGCAGTTTCGAGTTCTCGAACACTGAAGCTTTCTTT. Protein: CASSFEFSNTEAFF.

The chain employs TRBV3-1 (or the pseudogene TRBV3-2) and TRBJ2-2; possible D gene TRBD1, 6 bases. This CDR3 spans 14 amino acids. Germline V gives CDR1 LGHDT, CDR2 YNNKEL (reference sequence). Trimming took off 5 bases at V and 3 bases at J, with 10 bases between the two ends. CDR3 DNA: TGTGCCAGCAGCTCAAACAGGGACACCGGGGAGCTGTTTTTT. It translates to CASSSNRDTGELFF.

The V call is TRBV7-9, the J call TRBJ2-3, with 10 nucleotides matching TRBD1. CDR3 size: 15 residues. The germline V gene encodes CDR1 SEHNR and CDR2 FQNEAQ (reference sequence). After removal of 8 bases from V and 2 bases from J, the junction contained 7 bases not matched to a gene. CDR3 residues: CASWPGQGNTDTQYF. In DNA form, the CDR3 reads TGTGCCAGCTGGCCGGGACAGGGGAACACAGATACGCAGTATTTT.

CDR3 nucleotides: TGTGCCAGCAGTTACACCGGGGGGGCAACTGAAGCTTTCTTT. It is translated as CASSYTGGATEAFF. The chain has TRBV6-5 and TRBJ1-1; a weak D match, TRBD1 (6 bases). CDR1 and CDR2 from the germline V gene are MNHEY and SVGAGI. The CDR3 spans 14 residues. V lost 2 bases, J lost 5 bases, and 12 bases lay in between.

The chain combines TRBV27 with TRBJ2-7; 9 nucleotides line up with TRBD2. This CDR3 has 15 residues. The V gene end was trimmed by 5 bases and the J gene end by 2 bases; junction bases not matched to a gene: 7. Germline CDR1 reads MNHEY; CDR2 reads SMNVEV (reference sequence). The CDR3 DNA follows: TGTGCCAGCAGTAATAGCGGGGGCCTCCCCTACGAGCAGTACTTC. This codes for CASSNSGGLPYEQYF.

The V and J genes are TRBV12-3 or TRBV12-4 and TRBJ1-2; no definite D call. The CDR3 length is 12 residues. Trimming left V 2 bases short and J 6 bases short, with 7 bases between. CDR3 in amino acids: CASSLFGNGYTF. The CDR3 DNA sequence: TGTGCCAGCAGTTTATTTGGCAATGGCTACACCTTC.

The chain uses TRBV6-4 and TRBJ1-1, with TRBD1 matching over 7 bases. Trimming at V came to 3 bases and at J to 4 bases, leaving 11 bases not matched to a gene. The CDR3 loop spans 16 amino acids. Germline V gives CDR1 MRHNA, CDR2 SNTAGT. The DNA for the CDR3 is TGTGCCAGCAGTGAAATTGGTAGGGGGCGGGGCACTGAAGCTTTCTTT. Its protein is CASSEIGRGRGTEAFF.

The gene calls are TRBV7-8 and TRBJ2-5; tentative D call: TRBD1 (7 bases). This CDR3 region has 15 residues. V lost 5 bases, J lost 5 bases, and 18 bases lay in between. Germline-derived CDR1 and CDR2 are SGHVS and FQNEAQ. CDR3: CASSRGTVGGETQYF. CDR3 nucleotide sequence: TGTGCCAGCAGCCGGGGGACAGTTGGAGGGGAGACCCAGTACTTC.

V is TRBV6-5 and J is TRBJ2-5; D unresolved. Trimming pared 4 bases from V and 1 base from J, leaving 10 bases between. The germline gives CDR1 MNHEY, CDR2 SVGAGI. This CDR3 comprises 14 residues. CDR3 in amino acids: CASSFTNSQETQYF. For the CDR3, the DNA is TGTGCCAGCAGTTTTACAAATTCCCAAGAGACCCAGTACTTC.

This chain uses TRBV10-1 with TRBJ1-5, with no clear D. The germline V gene has CDR1 WNHNN and CDR2 SYGVQD (reference sequence). The CDR3 length is 13 residues. The V and J ends lost 5 bases and 2 bases respectively, with 7 bases between them. This CDR3 is CASSQEGNQPQHF. The CDR3 DNA reads as TGCGCCAGCAGTCAAGAGGGCAATCAGCCCCAGCATTTT.

The chain recombines TRBV18 with TRBJ1-3; 8 bases line up with TRBD1. CDR3 length equals 17 residues. Germline V gene data show CDR1 as KGHSH and CDR2 as LQKENI. Trimming removed 5 bases from V and 0 bases from J; junction bases left unmatched: 9. Here the CDR3 reads CASSLPGQAISGNTIYF. The CDR3 DNA reads as TGTGCCAGCTCATTACCGGGACAGGCGATCTCTGGAAACACCATATATTTT.

This clone has more than one count but fewer than ten. CDR3 amino acids: CASSWPLGRGNQPQHF. CDR3 nucleotides: TGTGCCAGTAGTTGGCCCCTGGGCAGGGGGAATCAGCCCCAGCATTTT. This chain joins TRBV19 and TRBJ1-5; 7 positions match TRBD1. V lost 5 bases to trimming and J lost 4 bases; unmatched junction nucleotides: 11. The CDR3 is made up of 16 amino acids. In germline, CDR1 is LNHDA, CDR2 SQIVND (reference sequence).

V usage is TRBV12-3 or TRBV12-4 and J usage is TRBJ1-1; D perhaps matches TRBD1 (6 bases). This CDR3 region has 12 residues. Trimming took 5 bases from V and 11 from J, leaving 15 bases between them. CDR3 residues: CASSPRGHWAFF. As DNA, the CDR3 is TGTGCCAGCAGTCCCAGGGGCCACTGGGCTTTCTTT.

The chain combines TRBV7-9 with TRBJ1-4; a possible D gene is TRBD1 (6 bases). V lost 5 bases to trimming and J lost 7 bases, with 17 bases between them. Germline CDR1 SEHNR, CDR2 FQNEAQ (reference sequence). The CDR3 is 15 amino acids. The CDR3 here is CASSTYRDGGEKLFF. CDR3 nucleotides: TGTGCCAGCAGCACTTACAGGGATGGGGGTGAAAAACTGTTTTTT.

V and J are TRBV2 and TRBJ1-5; maybe TRBD1 (6 bases). Per the germline V gene, CDR1 is SNHLY and CDR2 is FYNNEI. The ends were cut back, 4 bases at V and 4 bases at J, with 8 bases in the middle. CDR3 length: 13 amino acids. The CDR3 protein is CASSVGQNQPQHF. Here the CDR3 DNA reads TGTGCCAGCAGTGTAGGACAGAATCAGCCCCAGCATTTT.

The chain joins TRBV7-8 to TRBJ1-5; D not resolved. The CDR3 totals 13 residues. Germline loops: CDR1 SGHVS, CDR2 FQNEAQ. Trimming took 1 base from V and 7 from J, leaving 8 bases between them. CDR3 nucleotides: TGTGCCAGCAGCTTAGTACAGCAACAGCCCCAGCATTTT. It is translated as CASSLVQQQPQHF.